This T cell receptor (beta chain) was documented in a study of blood T cell repertoires in COVID-19. About the study: T cells, B-cell-depleted T cells, or PBMCs provided the cDNA or gDNA that served as material.

The assay was immunoSEQ multiplex PCR, and TCRdb's table has in-frame clones only and misses some. The sample includes some 400,000 clones, roughly 86% of them seen just once. Germline V gene data show CDR1 as GTSNPN and CDR2 as SVGIG (reference sequence). With V trimmed by 3 bases and J by 3 bases, 7 bases remained unmatched. This CDR3 has 16 amino acids. This chain connects TRBV30 to TRBJ1-3; 11 bases match TRBD1. The TCR was taken from a woman in her sixties with COVID-19, enrolled during active disease. The sequencing sample was made of peripheral blood. In DNA, the CDR3 is TGTGCCTGGAGCCGGACAGGGGGCTCGGGTGGAAACACCATATATTTT. Its protein product is CAWSRTGGSGGNTIYF.